This TCR beta chain was sequenced in a study of blood T cell repertoires in COVID-19. Overall study: Spain, Italy and the United States supplied samples that represented acute and convalescent COVID-19.

V was cut by 1 base and J by 10 bases, with 11 bases left in between. Germline V gene lookup returns CDR1 MNHNS and CDR2 SASEGT. The CDR3 has 14 amino acids. Repertoires were generated with immunoSEQ multiplex PCR, while TCRdb's copy carries only in-frame clones and drops some. The table lists roughly 400,000 clones, roughly 84% of them singletons. This TCR came from a woman aged 18-29 years who had been exposed to COVID-19. The chain carries TRBV6-1 and TRBJ1-6, with D tentatively TRBD1 (5 bases). The specimen was PBMCs or T cells enriched from blood (not recorded which). CDR3 amino acids: CASSEGGPGSPLHF. In nucleotides, the CDR3 is TGTGCCAGCAGTGAAGGGGGCCCCGGGTCACCCCTCCACTTT.